These 10 T cell receptor beta chains share one sample of origin, sequenced in a study of shared T cell receptors in the human thymus. This table comes from immunoSEQ multiplex PCR, and its TCRdb copy is limited to in-frame clones, with some not included. The table shows about 660,000 clones, with roughly 86% occurring only once. The data were also submitted as part of a second study, on human thymus T cells.

Specimen: thymocytes. These receptors were collected from a boy under two years old with a congenital heart defect.

The J gene is TRBJ1-4, the V gene TRBV4-1, with a weak D call TRBD1 (6 bases). The germline V gene has CDR1 MGHRA and CDR2 YSYEKL. The length of the CDR3 is 16 residues. Trimming took 2 bases from V and 5 from J, leaving 15 bases between them. CDR3 amino acids: CASSQPAGGLNEKLFF. In nucleotides, the CDR3 is TGCGCCAGCAGCCAACCAGCCGGGGGGCTGAATGAAAAACTGTTTTTT.

A note on this clone: One junction end disagrees with the germline gene, perhaps due to a read error. J is TRBJ2-2 and V is TRBV5-1; TRBD2 matches at 10 bases. Germline V gives CDR1 SGHRS, CDR2 YFSETQ. The CDR3 length is 15 residues. Here the CDR3 reads CASCLGTSVTGELFF. For the CDR3, the DNA is TGCGCCAGCTGCTTGGGGACTAGCGTAACCGGGGAGCTGTTTTTT. The full variable domain, with the rest looked up from reference TRBV5-1 and TRBJ2-2, is KAGVTQTPRYLIKTRGQQVTLSCSPISGHRSVSWYQQTPGQGLQFLFEYFSETQRNKGNFPGRFSGRQFSNSRSEMNVSTLELGDSALYLCASCLGTSVTGELFFGEGSRLTVL.

The rearrangement links TRBV4-1 to TRBJ2-1; TRBD1 might be the D (7 bases). Trimming left V 1 base short and J 4 bases short, with 14 bases between. The germline gives CDR1 MGHRA, CDR2 YSYEKL. The CDR3 spans 16 residues. The CDR3 bases are TGCGCCAGCAGCCAAGCCCCCAGGGGGACTTACAATGAGCAGTTCTTC. It translates to CASSQAPRGTYNEQFF.

The V call is TRBV30, the J call TRBJ2-2, with 11 bases lining up with TRBD2. V gave up 3 bases and J gave up 2 bases; unmatched junction bases: 14. Per germline, CDR1 GTSNPN and CDR2 SVGIG (reference sequence). The CDR3 is 19 residues long. The chain's CDR3 is CAWSPPSASGRPNTGELFF. The CDR3 DNA is TGTGCCTGGAGCCCACCCTCTGCTAGCGGGAGGCCCAACACCGGGGAGCTGTTTTTT.

The chain recombines TRBV14 with TRBJ1-2; D gene unclear. Germline-derived CDR1 and CDR2 are SGHDN and FVKESK. This CDR3 comprises 12 residues. V was pared by 1 base and J by 8 bases, with 8 bases between. CDR3 sequence: CASSQGTEGYTF. In DNA form, the CDR3 reads TGTGCCAGCAGCCAAGGAACAGAGGGCTACACCTTC.

The chain recombines TRBV29-1 with TRBJ2-7; D call uncertain. Looked up from germline, CDR1 is SQVTM and CDR2 is ANQGSEA. This CDR3 is built from 14 residues. The V and J ends lost 2 bases and 2 bases respectively, with 13 bases between them. The CDR3 nucleotides are TGCAGCGTTGAACTTTCGGAGCCACCCTACGAGCAGTACTTC. This codes for CSVELSEPPYEQYF.

The chain recombines TRBV14 with TRBJ1-4, with TRBD1 matching 9 bases. CDR3 size: 16 residues. The junction had 11 bases not matched to a gene; V was cut back by 4 bases and J by 8 bases. Germline V gives CDR1 SGHDN, CDR2 FVKESK. CDR3 amino acids: CASSRKQGAPSEKLFF. CDR3 bases: TGTGCCAGCAGCCGGAAACAGGGGGCGCCGAGCGAAAAACTGTTTTTT. Full variable domain (outside the CDR3, taken from reference TRBV14 and TRBJ1-4): EAGVTQFPSHSVIEKGQTVTLRCDPISGHDNLYWYRRVMGKEIKFLLHFVKESKQDESGMPNNRFLAERTGGTYSTLKVQPAELEDSGVYFCASSRKQGAPSEKLFFGSGTQLSVL.

This clone has a handful of counts. The chain has TRBV28 and TRBJ1-2, with a tentative D call TRBD1 (5 bases). V dropped 6 bases and J dropped 8 bases, with 16 bases sitting between them. Germline-derived CDR1 and CDR2 are MDHEN and SYDVKM. The CDR3 is 13 amino acids. The CDR3 loop is CASSLYGDSGYTF. The DNA for the CDR3 is TGTGCCAGCAGCCTATATGGGGACTCCGGCTACACCTTC.

The table lists this clone with a count of one. The chain employs TRBV4-3 and TRBJ1-5; 10 nucleotides align to TRBD1. The CDR3 is made up of 16 amino acids. The ends lost 0 bases at V and 9 bases at J; junction bases unmatched: 8. Germline V gives CDR1 LGHNA, CDR2 YSLEER. The CDR3 sequence: CASSQDLGTGDMPQHF. The CDR3 coding sequence is TGCGCCAGCAGCCAAGATCTCGGGACAGGGGACATGCCCCAGCATTTT.

The chain joins TRBV4-3 to TRBJ2-1; 10 bases are a match to TRBD2. Germline V gives CDR1 LGHNA, CDR2 YSLEER. The CDR3 is 22 residues long. Unmatched junction bases numbered 28, after V lost 2 bases and J lost 9 bases. Written as DNA, the CDR3 is TGCGCCAGCAGCCAAAGGGCAATTTATAGCGGGGGGCCTCCCGAGAAAACCAGTGAGCAGTTCTTC. Protein product: CASSQRAIYSGGPPEKTSEQFF.